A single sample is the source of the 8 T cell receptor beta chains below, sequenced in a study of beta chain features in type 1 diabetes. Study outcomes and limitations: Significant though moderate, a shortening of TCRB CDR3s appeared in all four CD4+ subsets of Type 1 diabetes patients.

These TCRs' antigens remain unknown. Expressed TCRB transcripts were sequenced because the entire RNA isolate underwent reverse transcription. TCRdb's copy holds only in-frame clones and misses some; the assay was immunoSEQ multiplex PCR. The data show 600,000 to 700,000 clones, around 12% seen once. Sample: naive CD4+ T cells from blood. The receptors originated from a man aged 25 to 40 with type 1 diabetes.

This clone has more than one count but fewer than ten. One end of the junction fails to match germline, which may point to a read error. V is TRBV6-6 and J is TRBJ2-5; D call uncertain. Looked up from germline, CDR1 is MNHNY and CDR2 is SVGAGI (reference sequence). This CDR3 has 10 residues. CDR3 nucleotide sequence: TGTGCCAGCGGCTTAGAGGCCCAGTACTTC. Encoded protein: CASGLEAQYF.

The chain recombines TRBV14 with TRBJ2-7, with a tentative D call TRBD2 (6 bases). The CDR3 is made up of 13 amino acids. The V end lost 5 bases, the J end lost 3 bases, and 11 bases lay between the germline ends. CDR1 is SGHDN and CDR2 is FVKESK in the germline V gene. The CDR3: CASSGTANYEQYF. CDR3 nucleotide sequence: TGTGCCAGCAGCGGGACTGCAAACTACGAGCAGTACTTC.

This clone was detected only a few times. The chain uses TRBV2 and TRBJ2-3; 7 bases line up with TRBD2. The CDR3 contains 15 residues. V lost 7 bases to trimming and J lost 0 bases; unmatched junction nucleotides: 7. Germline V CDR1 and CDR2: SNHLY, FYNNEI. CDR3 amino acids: CASKYELASTDTQYF. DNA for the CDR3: TGTGCCAGCAAGTATGAACTAGCGAGCACAGATACGCAGTATTTT. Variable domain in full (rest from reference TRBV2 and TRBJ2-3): EPEVTQTPSHQVTQMGQEVILRCVPISNHLYFYWYRQILGQKVEFLVSFYNNEISEKSEIFDDQFSVERPDGSNFTLKIRSTKLEDSAMYFCASKYELASTDTQYFGPGTRLTVL.

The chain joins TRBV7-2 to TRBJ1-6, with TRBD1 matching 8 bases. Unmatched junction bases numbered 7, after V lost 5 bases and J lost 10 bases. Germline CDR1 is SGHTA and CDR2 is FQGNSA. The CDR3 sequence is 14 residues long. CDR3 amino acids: CASSHRDRLSPLHF. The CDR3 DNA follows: TGTGCCAGCAGCCACCGGGACAGGTTGTCACCCCTCCACTTT.

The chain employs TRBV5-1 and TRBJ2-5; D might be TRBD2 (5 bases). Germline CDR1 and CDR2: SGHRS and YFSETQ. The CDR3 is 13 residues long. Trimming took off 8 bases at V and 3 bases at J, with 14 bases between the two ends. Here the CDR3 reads CASGGLGEETQYF. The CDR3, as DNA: TGCGCCAGTGGAGGCCTTGGAGAAGAGACCCAGTACTTC.

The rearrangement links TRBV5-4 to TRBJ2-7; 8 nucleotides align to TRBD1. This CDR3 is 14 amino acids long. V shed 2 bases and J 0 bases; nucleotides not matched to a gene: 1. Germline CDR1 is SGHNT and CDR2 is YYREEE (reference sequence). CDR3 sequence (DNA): TGTGCCAGCAGCTTACAGGGGGACTCCTACGAGCAGTACTTC. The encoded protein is CASSLQGDSYEQYF.

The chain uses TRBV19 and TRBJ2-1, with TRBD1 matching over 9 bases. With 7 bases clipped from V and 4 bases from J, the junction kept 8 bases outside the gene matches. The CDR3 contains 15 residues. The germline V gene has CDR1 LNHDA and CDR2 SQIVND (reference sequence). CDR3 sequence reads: CASTQTGTGYNEQFF. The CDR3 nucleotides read TGTGCCAGTACGCAAACTGGGACAGGGTACAATGAGCAGTTCTTC.

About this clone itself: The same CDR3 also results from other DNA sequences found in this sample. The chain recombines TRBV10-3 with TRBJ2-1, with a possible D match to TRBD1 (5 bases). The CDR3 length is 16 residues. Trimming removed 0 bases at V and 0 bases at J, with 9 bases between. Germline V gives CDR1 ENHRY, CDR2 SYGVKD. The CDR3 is CAISESTGLSYNEQFF. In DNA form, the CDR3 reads TGTGCCATCAGTGAGTCTACAGGCCTCTCCTACAATGAGCAGTTCTTC.